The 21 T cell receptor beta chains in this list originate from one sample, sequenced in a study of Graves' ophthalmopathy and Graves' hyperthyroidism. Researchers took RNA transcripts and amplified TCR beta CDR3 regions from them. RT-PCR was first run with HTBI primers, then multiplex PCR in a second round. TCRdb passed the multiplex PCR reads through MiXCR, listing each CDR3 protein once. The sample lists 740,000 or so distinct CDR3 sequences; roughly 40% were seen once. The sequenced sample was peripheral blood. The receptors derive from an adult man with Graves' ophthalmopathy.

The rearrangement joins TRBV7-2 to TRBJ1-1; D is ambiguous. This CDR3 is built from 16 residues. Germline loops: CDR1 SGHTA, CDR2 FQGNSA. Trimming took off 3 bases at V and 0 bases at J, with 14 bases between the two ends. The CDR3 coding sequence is TGTGCCAGCAGCTTTGGACCACAGAGTCTGAACACTGAAGCTTTCTTT. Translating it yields CASSFGPQSLNTEAFF.

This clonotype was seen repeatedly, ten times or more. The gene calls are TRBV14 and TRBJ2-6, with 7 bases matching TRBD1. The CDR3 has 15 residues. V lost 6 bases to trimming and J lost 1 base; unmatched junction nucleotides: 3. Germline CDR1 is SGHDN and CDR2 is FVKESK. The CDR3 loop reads CASSRQGSGANVLTF. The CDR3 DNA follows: TGTGCCAGCAGTCGACAGGGTTCTGGGGCCAACGTCCTGACTTTC.

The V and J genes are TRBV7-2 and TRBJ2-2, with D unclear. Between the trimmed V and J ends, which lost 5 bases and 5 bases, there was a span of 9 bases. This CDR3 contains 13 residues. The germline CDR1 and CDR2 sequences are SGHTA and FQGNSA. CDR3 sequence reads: CASSPLLTGELFF. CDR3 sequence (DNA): TGTGCCAGCAGCCCACTCTTGACCGGGGAGCTGTTTTTT.

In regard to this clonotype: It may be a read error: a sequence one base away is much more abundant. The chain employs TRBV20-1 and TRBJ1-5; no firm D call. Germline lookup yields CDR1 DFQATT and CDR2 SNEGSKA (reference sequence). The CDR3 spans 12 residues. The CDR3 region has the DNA TGCAGTGCTAGAGATAGCCGTCAGCCCCGGCATTTT. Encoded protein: CSARDSRQPRHF.

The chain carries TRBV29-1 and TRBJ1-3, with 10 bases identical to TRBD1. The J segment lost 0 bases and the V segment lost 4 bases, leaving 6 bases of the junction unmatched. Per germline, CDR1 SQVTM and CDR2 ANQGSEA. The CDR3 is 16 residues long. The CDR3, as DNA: TGCAGCGTTGGCGGACAGGGGGGCACCTCTGGAAACACCATATATTTT. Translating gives CSVGGQGGTSGNTIYF.

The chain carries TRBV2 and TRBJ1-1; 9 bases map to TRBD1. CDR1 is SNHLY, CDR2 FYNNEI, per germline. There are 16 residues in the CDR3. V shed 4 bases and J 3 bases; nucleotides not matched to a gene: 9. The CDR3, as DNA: TGTGCCAGCAGTGCCGGGGGGACAGGGCGACACACTGAAGCTTTCTTT. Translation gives CASSAGGTGRHTEAFF.

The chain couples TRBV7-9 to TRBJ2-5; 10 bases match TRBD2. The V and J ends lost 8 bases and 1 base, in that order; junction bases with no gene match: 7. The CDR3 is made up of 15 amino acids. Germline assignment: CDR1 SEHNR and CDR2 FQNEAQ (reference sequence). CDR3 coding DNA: TGTGCCAGCGCTCCTAGCGGGGGTCTCCAAGAGACCCAGTACTTC. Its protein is CASAPSGGLQETQYF.

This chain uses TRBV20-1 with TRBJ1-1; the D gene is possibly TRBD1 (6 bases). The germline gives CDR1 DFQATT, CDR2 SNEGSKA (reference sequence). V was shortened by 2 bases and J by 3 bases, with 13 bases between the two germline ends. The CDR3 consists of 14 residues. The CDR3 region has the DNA TGCAGTGCTAGATCCAGGGGTGGGGACACTGAAGCTTTCTTT. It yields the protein CSARSRGGDTEAFF.

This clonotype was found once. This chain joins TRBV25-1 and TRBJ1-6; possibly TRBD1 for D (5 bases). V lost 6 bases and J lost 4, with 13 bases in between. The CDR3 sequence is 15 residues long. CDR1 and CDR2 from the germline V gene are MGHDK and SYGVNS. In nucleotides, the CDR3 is TGTGCCAGCAGGGCTTCCGGGACGTATAATTCACCCCTCCACTTT. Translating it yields CASRASGTYNSPLHF.

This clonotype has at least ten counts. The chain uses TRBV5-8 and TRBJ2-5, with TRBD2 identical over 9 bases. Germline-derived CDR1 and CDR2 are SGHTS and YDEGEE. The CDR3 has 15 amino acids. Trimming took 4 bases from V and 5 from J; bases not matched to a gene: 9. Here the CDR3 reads CASSSLAGHTETQYF. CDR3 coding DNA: TGTGCCAGCAGCAGTCTAGCGGGACACACGGAGACCCAGTACTTC.

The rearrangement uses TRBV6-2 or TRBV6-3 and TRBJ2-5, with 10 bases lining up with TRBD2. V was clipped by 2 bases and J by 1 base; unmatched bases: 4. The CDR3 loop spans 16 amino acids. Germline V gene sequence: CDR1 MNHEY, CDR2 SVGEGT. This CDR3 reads CASSYVAGGLQETQYF. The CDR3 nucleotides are TGTGCCAGCAGTTACGTAGCGGGGGGCCTCCAAGAGACCCAGTACTTC.

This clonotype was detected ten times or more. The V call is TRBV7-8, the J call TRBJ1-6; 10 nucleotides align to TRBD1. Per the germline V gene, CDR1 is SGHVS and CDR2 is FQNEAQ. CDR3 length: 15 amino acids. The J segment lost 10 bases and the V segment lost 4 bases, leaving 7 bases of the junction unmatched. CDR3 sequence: CASSWTGGRDSPLHF. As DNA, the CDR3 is TGTGCCAGCAGCTGGACAGGGGGAAGGGACTCACCCCTCCACTTT.

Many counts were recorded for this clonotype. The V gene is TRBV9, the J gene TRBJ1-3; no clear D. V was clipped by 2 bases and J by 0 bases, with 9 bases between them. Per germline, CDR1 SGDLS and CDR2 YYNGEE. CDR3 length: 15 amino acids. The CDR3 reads CASSVARGSGNTIYF. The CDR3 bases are TGTGCCAGCAGCGTCGCACGAGGCTCTGGAAACACCATATATTTT.

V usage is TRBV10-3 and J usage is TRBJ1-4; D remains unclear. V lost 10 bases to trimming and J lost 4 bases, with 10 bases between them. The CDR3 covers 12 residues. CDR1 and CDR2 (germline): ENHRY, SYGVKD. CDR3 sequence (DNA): TGTGCCAGCAGACGCCTTAATGAAAAACTGTTTTTT. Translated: CASRRLNEKLFF.

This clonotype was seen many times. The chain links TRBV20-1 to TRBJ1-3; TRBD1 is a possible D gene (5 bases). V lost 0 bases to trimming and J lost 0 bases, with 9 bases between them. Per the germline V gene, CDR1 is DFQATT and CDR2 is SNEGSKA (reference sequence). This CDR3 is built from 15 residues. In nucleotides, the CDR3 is TGCAGTGCTAGAGATTCCAGGGCCTCTGGAAACACCATATATTTT. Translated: CSARDSRASGNTIYF.

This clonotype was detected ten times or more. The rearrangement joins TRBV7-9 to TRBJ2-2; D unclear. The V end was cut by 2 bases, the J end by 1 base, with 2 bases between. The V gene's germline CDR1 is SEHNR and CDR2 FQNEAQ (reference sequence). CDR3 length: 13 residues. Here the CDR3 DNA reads TGTGCCAGCAGCTTAAAGAACACCGGGGAGCTGTTTTTT. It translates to CASSLKNTGELFF.

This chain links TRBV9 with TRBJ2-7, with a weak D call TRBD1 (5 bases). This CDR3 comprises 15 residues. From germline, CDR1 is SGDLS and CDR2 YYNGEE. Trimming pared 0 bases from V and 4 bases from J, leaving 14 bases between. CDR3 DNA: TGTGCCAGCAGCGTAGCTCCAGGGTCGGTGTACGAGCAGTACTTC. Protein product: CASSVAPGSVYEQYF. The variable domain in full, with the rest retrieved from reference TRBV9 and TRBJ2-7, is DSGVTQTPKHLITATGQRVTLRCSPRSGDLSVYWYQQSLDQGLQFLIQYYNGEERAKGNILERFSAQQFPDLHSELNLSSLELGDSALYFCASSVAPGSVYEQYFGPGTRLTVT.

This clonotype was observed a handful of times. In nucleotides, the CDR3 is TGTGCCACCAGTGTGGCGGCGGGGACTAGCGGGAGGATTCGGGAGACCCAGTACTTC. This translates into CATSVAAGTSGRIRETQYF. The gene calls are TRBV24-1 and TRBJ2-5; TRBD2 matches at 15 bases. Germline CDR1 is KGHDR and CDR2 is SFDVKD. The CDR3 is 19 amino acids. Losses at the gene ends were 5 bases for V and 5 bases for J; bases not matched to a gene: 14.

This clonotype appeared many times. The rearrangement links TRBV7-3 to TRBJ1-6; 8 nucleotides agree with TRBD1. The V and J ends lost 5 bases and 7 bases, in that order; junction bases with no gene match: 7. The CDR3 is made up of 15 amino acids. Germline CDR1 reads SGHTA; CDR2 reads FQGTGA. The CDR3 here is CASSQTGALNSPLHF. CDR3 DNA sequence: TGTGCCAGCAGCCAGACAGGGGCACTAAATTCACCCCTCCACTTT.

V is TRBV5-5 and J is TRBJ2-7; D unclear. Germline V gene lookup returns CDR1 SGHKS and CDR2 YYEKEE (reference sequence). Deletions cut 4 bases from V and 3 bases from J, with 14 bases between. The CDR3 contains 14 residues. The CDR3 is CASSQSLRVYEQYF. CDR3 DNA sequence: TGTGCCAGCAGCCAAAGCCTGCGAGTCTACGAGCAGTACTTC.

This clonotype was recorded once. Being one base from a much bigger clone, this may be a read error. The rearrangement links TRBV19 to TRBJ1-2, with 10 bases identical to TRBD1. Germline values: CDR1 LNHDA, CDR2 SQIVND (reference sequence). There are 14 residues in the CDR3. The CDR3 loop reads CASGIAGQGFGYTF. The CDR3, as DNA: TGTGCCAGTGGTATCGCGGGACAGGGGTTTGGCTACACCTTC.